The sequence of this T cell receptor (beta chain) was determined in a study of tumor-infiltrating lymphocytes in primary liver carcinoma. Turning to the study itself: T1-T3 N0M0 was the stage of the tumors, which were 4.2 to 10 cm across.

Details on this clonotype: Antigen unknown.

Germline V gives CDR1 SGDLS, CDR2 YYNGEE. This CDR3 spans 11 amino acids. Priming with a constant-region primer yielded TCR beta cDNA from 450 to 600 ng total RNA. Library construction for TCR beta comprised three nested multiplex PCR rounds performed with slightly modified ARM-PCR. The first two PCR rounds used TRBV1-TRBV30 forward primers with a C-beta reverse primer, nine to ten cycles each. TCRdb reprocessed the multiplex PCR reads with MiXCR, giving one entry per CDR3 protein. The sample carries around 80,000 distinct CDR3 sequences, 69% recorded once. Points from the study as a whole: Tumor-adjacent and tumor-blood pairs shared less of their repertoires than tumor region pairs shared.

From about 19-30 mg of unsorted bulk tissue, DNA and RNA were co-extracted together. Patients underwent surgical resection for primary liver carcinoma. The V gene is TRBV9, the J gene TRBJ1-2, with 9 bases that match TRBD1. Material for sequencing was tumor-adjacent normal liver tissue. The receptor was derived from a man between 40 and 49 years old with primary liver carcinoma and hepatitis B virus infection. CDR3 DNA sequence: TGTGTCACAGGGGGCGGCTATGGCTACACCTTC. Its translation is CVTGGGYGYTF.